This T cell receptor beta chain was recovered during a study of cytomegalovirus exposure and HLA in healthy donors. Overall study context: The 100 to 150 validation repertoires and the 666 first-cohort repertoires shared a platform, a later analysis reported. Broader study findings: First-cohort TCR clusters tended to co-occur in the approximately 110 validation repertoires, a later analysis found.

In regard to this clone: The target antigen is unknown.

The table came from immunoSEQ multiplex PCR; TCRdb's copy has only in-frame clones and leaves some out. The data hold under 250,000 clones, with roughly 84% observed a single time. CDR3 length: 14 amino acids. Looked up from germline, CDR1 is MNHNY and CDR2 is SVGAGI (reference sequence). V lost 2 bases and J lost 9, with 14 bases in between. The chain links TRBV6-6 to TRBJ2-1, with D possibly TRBD2 on 5 matching bases. Sequencing was performed on PBMCs. The origin of this receptor is a woman in her late teens or twenties in good health and CMV-seropositive. The CDR3 spells CASSYNRGKGEQFF. The CDR3 DNA reads TGTGCCAGCAGTTACAATCGAGGGAAGGGTGAGCAGTTCTTC.